These 11 T cell receptor beta chains originate from one sample sequenced in a study of cytomegalovirus exposure and HLA in healthy donors. Amplification used 60 Vbeta primers and 13 Jbeta primers. TCRdb keeps only in-frame clones here, not all; method: immunoSEQ multiplex PCR. The table has more than 80,000 clones, 86% seen once; the top ten hold 8.5% to 10%. The sequenced sample consisted of PBMCs. All receptors derive from a young man in good health and CMV-seropositive.

This chain connects TRBV10-3 to TRBJ2-3, with D maybe TRBD1 (6 bases). CDR1 and CDR2 from the germline V gene are ENHRY and SYGVKD. This CDR3 has 15 amino acids. The ends were cut back, 5 bases at V and 2 bases at J, with 14 bases in the middle. The CDR3: CAISKDSQSTDTQYF. In DNA form, the CDR3 reads TGTGCCATCAGTAAGGACAGCCAATCCACAGATACGCAGTATTTT.

The J gene is TRBJ2-4, the V gene TRBV4-1, with TRBD1 matching 8 bases. The CDR3 loop spans 17 amino acids. V was clipped by 3 bases and J by 7 bases; unmatched bases: 14. Germline loops: CDR1 MGHRA, CDR2 YSYEKL. This CDR3 reads CASSQIGLTGGANIQYF. CDR3 in DNA: TGCGCCAGCAGCCAGATTGGACTAACAGGGGGTGCGAACATTCAGTACTTC.

The gene calls are TRBV28 and TRBJ2-7; 11 bases fit TRBD2. The CDR3 spans 14 residues. Per the germline V gene, CDR1 is MDHEN and CDR2 is SYDVKM. J gave up 3 bases and V 7 bases, and 5 bases lay outside the gene matches. CDR3 region: CASTWGTSGYEQYF. DNA of the CDR3: TGTGCCAGCACCTGGGGGACTAGCGGCTACGAGCAGTACTTC.

The rearrangement links TRBV19 to TRBJ1-1; D might be TRBD1 (5 bases). Germline V lookup: CDR1 LNHDA, CDR2 SQIVND (reference sequence). This CDR3 is built from 14 residues. V dropped 8 bases and J dropped 2 bases, with 15 bases sitting between them. CDR3 sequence: CASLQGRINTEAFF. Here the CDR3 DNA reads TGTGCCAGTCTGCAGGGAAGGATAAACACTGAAGCTTTCTTT.

This chain links TRBV19 with TRBJ1-5, with D possibly being TRBD1 (5 bases). Between the trimmed V and J ends, which lost 8 bases and 0 bases, there was a span of 17 bases. Per the germline V gene, CDR1 is LNHDA and CDR2 is SQIVND (reference sequence). The CDR3 covers 16 residues. The CDR3 sequence: CASRRQGGYSNQPQHF. CDR3 in DNA: TGTGCCAGTCGTCGTCAGGGAGGTTATAGCAATCAGCCCCAGCATTTT.

The gene calls are TRBV10-3 and TRBJ1-2; TRBD1 matches 11 bases. Germline CDR1 is ENHRY and CDR2 is SYGVKD. The CDR3 is 17 amino acids. Trimming cost V 7 bases and J 8 bases; bases outside gene matches: 18. CDR3 DNA sequence: TGTGCCATCAAACCCCTTACCGGGACAGGGGGTATTGGAGGCTACACCTTC. Translating gives CAIKPLTGTGGIGGYTF.

The chain carries TRBV6-6 and TRBJ1-2; TRBD1 is a possible D gene (5 bases). The CDR3 sequence is 11 residues long. Trimming cost V 10 bases and J 7 bases, with 13 bases left between them. Germline assignment: CDR1 MNHNY and CDR2 SVGAGI (reference sequence). DNA of the CDR3: TGTGCCACAGAGGCAGGGTCTGGCTACACCTTC. It encodes CATEAGSGYTF.

The V and J genes are TRBV19 and TRBJ2-5, with 8 bases lining up with TRBD2. V lost 4 bases and J lost 2; bases outside the gene matches: 9. The CDR3 sequence is 16 residues long. Germline CDR1 and CDR2: LNHDA and SQIVND (reference sequence). CDR3 DNA sequence: TGTGCCAGTAGTAAGATTACCGGGAGGGCGCAAGAGACCCAGTACTTC. Translated, it gives CASSKITGRAQETQYF.

V gene TRBV28 combines with J gene TRBJ2-1, with D uncertain. Germline V CDR1 and CDR2: MDHEN, SYDVKM. The CDR3 consists of 16 residues. V gave up 6 bases and J gave up 1 base, with 16 bases separating them. CDR3 in DNA: TGTGCCAGCAGGGCCTTTAAAGCGACGTCCTACAATGAGCAGTTCTTC. It yields the protein CASRAFKATSYNEQFF.

This clone was detected only a few times. The rearrangement links TRBV11-2 to TRBJ2-1; no reliable D call. The CDR3 runs to 14 residues. V shed 4 bases and J shed 1 base, with 8 bases lying between them. CDR1 is SGHAT, CDR2 FQNNGV, per germline. The CDR3 DNA reads TGTGCCAGCAGCTCAATAGCATCCTACAATGAGCAGTTCTTC. Amino acid sequence: CASSSIASYNEQFF. The full variable domain, rest sourced from reference TRBV11-2 and TRBJ2-1, is EAGVAQSPRYKIIEKRQSVAFWCNPISGHATLYWYQQILGQGPKLLIQFQNNGVVDDSQLPKDRFSAERLKGVDSTLKIQPAKLEDSAVYLCASSSIASYNEQFFGPGTRLTVL.

This clone was found once. The V and J genes are TRBV2 and TRBJ1-2; 9 nucleotides agree with TRBD1. This CDR3 region has 14 residues. Germline lookup yields CDR1 SNHLY and CDR2 FYNNEI. After removal of 4 bases from V and 2 bases from J, the junction contained 2 bases not matched to a gene. The DNA of the CDR3 is TGTGCCAGCAGTGGGGACAGGGACAACTATGGCTACACCTTC. It codes for CASSGDRDNYGYTF.